This TCR beta chain was sequenced during a study of blood T cells in healthy people across ages (dated by TCRdb to 2013 to 2016). Looking at the study overall: In model experiments, template switching captured roughly one uniquely barcoded TCR beta cDNA molecule for every two T cells. Age-related changes in TCR beta repertoire diversity were measured in the study by deep sequencing normalized with unique cDNA molecular identifiers. The donors were divided into four age groups: young (average around 15 years), middle-aged (approximately 39), aged (about 60) and long-lived (82). To avoid experimental bias, donors of different ages were spread randomly across the sequencing lanes. The study analyzed two additional independent replicas of 1 million unique cDNA reads from the same blood draw for two donors, one aged 18 to 30 and one aged 80 or older. The paper as a whole reports these results and caveats: The percentage of naive T cells measured by flow cytometry correlated strongly with observed TCR beta diversity. Compared with the aged group, the long-lived group had more naive CD4+ T cells, fewer expanded clones and increased TCR diversity, a pattern suggesting age selection. Estimates of total diversity from one million sequenced T cells were regarded as lower bounds and underestimates. Because profiling used bulk unsorted PBMCs, naive and antigen-experienced compartments could not be compared conclusively. Observed TCR beta diversity per million T cells fell roughly linearly with age, and a significant reduction was already apparent by age about 43. Because donor CMV infection status was unknown, age-related changes in expanded clonotypes were potentially confounded.

Donors were 30 to 45 systemically healthy Caucasian individuals from Russia aged roughly 6 to 90 years. Around 10 milliliters of peripheral blood were collected from each donor into EDTA-treated Vacutainer tubes. Ficoll-Paque density-gradient centrifugation was used to isolate PBMCs, with at least 6 million per sample. Total RNA, at least 6 micrograms per sample, was extracted from PBMCs with Trizol reagent. Naive CD45RAhigh/CD27high T cell percentages were measured by flow cytometry on a PBMC aliquot from every donor. The CDR1 and CDR2 encoded by the germline V gene (reference sequence) are SEHNR and FQNEAQ. Measured from the cysteine to the phenylalanine, the CDR3 is 16 residues long. Just CDR3 DNA is preserved here, 48 bases in frame from base 1. Clipping removes 8 bases from V and 1 base from J, with 13 as the unmatched junction base count. A few counts support this clonotype. No antigen is known for it. Base qualities are missing; no much larger clone stands one base away.

Library construction relied on 5' RACE. The sequencing machine was an Illumina HiSeq 2500. The second PCR ran for roughly 7 to 12 cycles and used a J-beta primer mix along with a sample-barcoded 5' primer. Each TCR beta cDNA molecule received a unique molecular identifier from a template-switch 5' adaptor carrying 12 random nucleotides. At least 2.5 million CDR3-containing paired-end reads were obtained from each sample. The Mint cDNA synthesis kit, primed by a TRBC-specific oligonucleotide, was used to synthesize first-strand cDNA from all RNA. All cDNA was treated with uracil-DNA glycosylase and then went through a first 18-cycle PCR with the universal primers M1SS and BC2_uni_R. The original pipeline was this. Each sample was normalized by randomly selecting 1 million high-quality reads, each carrying a distinct molecular identifier. Reads sharing molecular identifiers were discarded rather than binned into consensus sequences. MiTCR, set to a Q25 quality threshold and the strictest error-elimination algorithm, was used for CDR3 identification, clonotype clustering and error correction. Lower-bound total TCR beta diversity was estimated with a nonparametric unseen species model using Euler transformation. TCRdb cleaned the public reads at Q25 with fastp, built clones with MiXCR and kept in-frame beta chains. Duplicate CDR3 protein sequences are folded into a single record with the most common DNA and genes. The V and J calls follow TCRdb's processing rather than the paper's. This sample is represented by some 800,000 distinct CDR3 sequences; 40% to 50% of them were singletons. The ten top clones hold roughly 19% of the sample.

Specimen: blood. Here the chain combines TRBV7-9 and TRBJ2-7; TRBD1 aligns with 8 central bases. This TCR derives from a man aged 60 to 75 in good health. Here the CDR3 is given as CASVDRERSPSYEQYF. The nucleotides are TGTGCCAGCGTGGACAGGGAAAGGAGCCCTTCCTACGAGCAGTACTTC.